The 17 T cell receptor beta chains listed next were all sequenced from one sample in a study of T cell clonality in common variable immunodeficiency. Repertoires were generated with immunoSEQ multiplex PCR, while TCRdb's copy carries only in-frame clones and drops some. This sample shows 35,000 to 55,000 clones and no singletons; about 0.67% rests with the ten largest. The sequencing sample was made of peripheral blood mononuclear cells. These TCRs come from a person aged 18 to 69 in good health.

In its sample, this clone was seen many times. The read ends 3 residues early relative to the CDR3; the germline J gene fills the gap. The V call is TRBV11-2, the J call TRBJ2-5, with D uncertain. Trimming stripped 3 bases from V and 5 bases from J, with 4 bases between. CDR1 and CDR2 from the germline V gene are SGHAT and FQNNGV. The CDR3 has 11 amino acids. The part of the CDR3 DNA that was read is TGTGCCAGCAGCTTTGCGGAGACC. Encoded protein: CASSFAET. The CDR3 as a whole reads CASSFAETQYF.

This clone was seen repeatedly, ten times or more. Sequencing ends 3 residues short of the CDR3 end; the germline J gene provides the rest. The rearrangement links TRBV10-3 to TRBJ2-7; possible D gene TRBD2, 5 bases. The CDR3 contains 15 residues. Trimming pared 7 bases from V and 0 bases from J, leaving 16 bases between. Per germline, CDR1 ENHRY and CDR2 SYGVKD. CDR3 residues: CAINNRGSSSYEQYF. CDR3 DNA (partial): TGTGCCATCAATAACCGGGGTTCCAGCTCCTACGAG.

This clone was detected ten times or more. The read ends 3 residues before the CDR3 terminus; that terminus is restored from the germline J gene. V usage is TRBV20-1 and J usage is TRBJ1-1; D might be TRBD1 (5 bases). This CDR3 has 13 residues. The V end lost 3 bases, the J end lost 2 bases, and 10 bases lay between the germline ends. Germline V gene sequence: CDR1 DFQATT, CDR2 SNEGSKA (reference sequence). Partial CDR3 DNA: TGCAGTGCTAGTAGGGGCATTAACACTGAA. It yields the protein CSASRGINTE. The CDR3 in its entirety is CSASRGINTEAFF.

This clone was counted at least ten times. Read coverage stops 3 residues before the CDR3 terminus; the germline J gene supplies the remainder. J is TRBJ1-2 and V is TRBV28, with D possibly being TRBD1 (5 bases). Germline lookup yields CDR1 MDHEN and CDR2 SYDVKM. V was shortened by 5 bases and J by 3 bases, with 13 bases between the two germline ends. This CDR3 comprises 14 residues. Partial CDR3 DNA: TGTGCCAGCAGTCCTAGGCGACAGCACTATGGC. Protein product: CASSPRRQHYG. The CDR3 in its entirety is CASSPRRQHYGYTF.

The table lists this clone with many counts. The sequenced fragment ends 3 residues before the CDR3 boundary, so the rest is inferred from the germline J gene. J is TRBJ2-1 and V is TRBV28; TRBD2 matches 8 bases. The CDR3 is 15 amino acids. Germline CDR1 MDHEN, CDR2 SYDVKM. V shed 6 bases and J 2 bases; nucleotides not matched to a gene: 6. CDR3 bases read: TGTGCCAGCAGCCCCACTAGCGGCACCTACAATGAG. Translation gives CASSPTSGTYNE. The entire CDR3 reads CASSPTSGTYNEQFF.

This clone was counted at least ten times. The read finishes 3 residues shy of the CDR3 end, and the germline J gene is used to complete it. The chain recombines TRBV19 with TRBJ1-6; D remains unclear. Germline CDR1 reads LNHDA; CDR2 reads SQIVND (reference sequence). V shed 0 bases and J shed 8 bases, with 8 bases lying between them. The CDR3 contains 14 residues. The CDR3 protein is CASSIDDGDSPLHF. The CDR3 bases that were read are TGTGCCAGTAGTATAGATGACGGGGATTCACCC.

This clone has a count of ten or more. The part of the CDR3 DNA that was read is TGTGCCAGCAGTTCTCGGGCTAGCGGGAGCAATGAG. This codes for CASSSRASGSNE. The whole CDR3 is CASSSRASGSNEQFF. This chain connects TRBV12-3 or TRBV12-4 to TRBJ2-1; 10 positions agree with TRBD2. From the germline J gene comes the end of the CDR3, since the read stops 3 residues before it. This CDR3 has 15 amino acids. Trimming cost V 4 bases and J 6 bases; bases outside gene matches: 6.

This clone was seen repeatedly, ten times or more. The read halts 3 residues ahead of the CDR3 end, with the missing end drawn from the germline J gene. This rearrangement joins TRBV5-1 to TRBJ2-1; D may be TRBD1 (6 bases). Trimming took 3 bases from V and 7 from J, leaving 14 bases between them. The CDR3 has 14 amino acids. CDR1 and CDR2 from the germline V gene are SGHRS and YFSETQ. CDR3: CASSSSGDRNEQFF. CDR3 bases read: TGCGCCAGCAGCTCGAGCGGCGACAGGAATGAG.

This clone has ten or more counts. The sequenced CDR3 bases are TGTGCCAGCAGCCGAGGGTTTAGCAATCAGCCC. Amino acids: CASSRGFSNQP. The full CDR3 reads CASSRGFSNQPQHF. The chain couples TRBV3-1 (or the pseudogene TRBV3-2) to TRBJ1-5; D is unresolved. Read sequence stops 3 residues before the CDR3 end, and the germline J gene provides the missing end. V was pared by 4 bases and J by 0 bases, with 7 bases between. Germline V gene data show CDR1 as LGHDT and CDR2 as YNNKEL (reference sequence). CDR3 length: 14 residues.

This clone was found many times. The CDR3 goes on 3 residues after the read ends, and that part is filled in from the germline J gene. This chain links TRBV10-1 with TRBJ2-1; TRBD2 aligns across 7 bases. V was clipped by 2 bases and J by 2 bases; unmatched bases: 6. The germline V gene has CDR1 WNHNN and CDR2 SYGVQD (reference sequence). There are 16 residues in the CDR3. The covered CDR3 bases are TGCGCCAGCAGTGAGGTACCTAGCGGTACCTACAATGAG. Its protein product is CASSEVPSGTYNE. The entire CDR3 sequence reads CASSEVPSGTYNEQFF.

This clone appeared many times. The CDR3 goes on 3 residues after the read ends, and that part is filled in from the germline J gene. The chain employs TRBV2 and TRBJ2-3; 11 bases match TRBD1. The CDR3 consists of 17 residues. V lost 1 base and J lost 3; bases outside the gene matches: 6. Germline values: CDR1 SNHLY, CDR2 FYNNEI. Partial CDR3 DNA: TGTGCCAGCAGTGAAGACGGACAGGGGGCCTATACAGATACG. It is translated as CASSEDGQGAYTDT. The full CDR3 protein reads CASSEDGQGAYTDTQYF.

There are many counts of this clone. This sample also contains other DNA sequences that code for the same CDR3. The DNA read from the CDR3 is TGTGCCAGCTCACCTGGACACGAACCTTACAATGAG. Protein: CASSPGHEPYNE. The whole CDR3 sequence is CASSPGHEPYNEQFF. V usage is TRBV18 and J usage is TRBJ2-1; possible D gene TRBD1, 5 bases. The read halts 3 residues ahead of the CDR3 end, with the missing end drawn from the germline J gene. The germline V gene has CDR1 KGHSH and CDR2 LQKENI. CDR3 size: 15 residues. With 3 bases removed from V and 4 bases from J, the gap between germline ends came to 13 bases.

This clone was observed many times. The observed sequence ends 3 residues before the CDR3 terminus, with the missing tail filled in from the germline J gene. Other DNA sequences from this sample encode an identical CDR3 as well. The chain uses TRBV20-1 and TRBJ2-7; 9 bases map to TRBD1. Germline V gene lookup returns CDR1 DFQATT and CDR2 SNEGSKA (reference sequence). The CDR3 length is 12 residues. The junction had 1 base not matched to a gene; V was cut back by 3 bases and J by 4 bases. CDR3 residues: CSARTGGYEQYF. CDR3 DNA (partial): TGCAGTGCTAGGACAGGGGGATACGAG.

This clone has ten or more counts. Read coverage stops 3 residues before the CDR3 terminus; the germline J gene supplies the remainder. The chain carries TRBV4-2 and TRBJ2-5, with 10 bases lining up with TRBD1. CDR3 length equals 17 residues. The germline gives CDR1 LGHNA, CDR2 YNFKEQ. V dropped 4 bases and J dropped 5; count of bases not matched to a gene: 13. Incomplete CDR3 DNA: TGTGCCAGCAGCCCGTATACCGGGACAGGGGTCGGCGAGACC. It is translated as CASSPYTGTGVGET. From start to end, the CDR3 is CASSPYTGTGVGETQYF.

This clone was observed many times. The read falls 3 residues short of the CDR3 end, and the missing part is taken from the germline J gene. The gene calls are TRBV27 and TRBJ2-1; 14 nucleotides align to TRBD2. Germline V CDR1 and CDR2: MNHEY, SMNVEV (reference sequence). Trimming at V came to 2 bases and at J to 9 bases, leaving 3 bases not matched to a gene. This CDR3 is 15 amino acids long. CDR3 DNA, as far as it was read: TGTGCCAGCAGTTTAACCGGGACTAGCGGGAGTGAG. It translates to CASSLTGTSGSE. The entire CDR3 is CASSLTGTSGSEQFF.

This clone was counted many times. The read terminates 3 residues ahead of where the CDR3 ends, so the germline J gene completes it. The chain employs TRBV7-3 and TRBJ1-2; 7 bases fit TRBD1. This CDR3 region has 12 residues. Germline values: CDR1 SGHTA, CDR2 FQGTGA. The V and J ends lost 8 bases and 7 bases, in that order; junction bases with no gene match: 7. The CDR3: CASGQQGTGYTF. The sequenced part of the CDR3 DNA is TGTGCCAGCGGTCAACAGGGGACTGGC.

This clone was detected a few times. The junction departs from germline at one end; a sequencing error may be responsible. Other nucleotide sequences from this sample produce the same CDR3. The CDR3 loop is CASSYFGGAGTEAFF. Incomplete CDR3 DNA: TGCGCCAGCAGTTACTTCGGGGGGGCTGGCACTGAA. V usage is TRBV6-2 or TRBV6-3 and J usage is TRBJ1-1; D possibly corresponds to TRBD1 (6 bases). The read ends 3 residues before the CDR3 terminus; that terminus is restored from the germline J gene. Germline values: CDR1 MNHEY, CDR2 SVGEGT. This CDR3 is 15 amino acids long.